The following is a T cell receptor beta chain sequence with its context. Its antigen is not known. The data originate from a study of naive and memory T cell subsets. General study results and limits: In naive cells, over 90% of TCR sequences were seen only once.

The CDR3 runs to 15 residues. Germline V gene sequence: CDR1 MNHEY, CDR2 SMNVEV (reference sequence). The ends lost 7 bases at V and 1 base at J; junction bases unmatched: 7. An equimolar mix of two oligonucleotides served as the beta constant-region primer for TRBC1 and TRBC2. The ligated cDNA underwent four PCR rounds using SP2 and nested alpha and beta constant-region primers. The cDNA 3' end received a ligated single-stranded oligonucleotide carrying the SP2 primer and a 12-nucleotide UMI. TCRdb fed the UMI-ligation and nested PCR reads into MiXCR, producing one record per CDR3 protein. The table includes about 82,000 distinct CDR3 sequences, roughly 9.3% detected once.

The chain uses TRBV27 and TRBJ2-7; TRBD1 aligns across 10 bases. Sequencing was carried out using naive CD8+ T cells from blood. The TCR was taken from a human donor in good health. This CDR3 reads CASTRRGQGSYEQYF. The CDR3 DNA reads TGTGCCAGCACCAGACGGGGACAGGGGTCCTACGAGCAGTACTTC.